Reported below is one T cell receptor beta chain. The data originate from a study of a mutant IDH1 vaccine in newly diagnosed glioma. At the level of the study: Earlier treatment was radiotherapy, temozolomide, or both, with most getting both.

There are 15 residues in the CDR3. V dropped 5 bases and J dropped 0; count of bases not matched to a gene: 4. Germline assignment: CDR1 ENHRY and CDR2 SYGVKD. Time point meaning: baseline, week 1 (first vaccination visit). Treatment reported: pre-vaccination baseline after standard-of-care therapy. The astrocytomas were IDH1-mutant, ATRX-negative, and WHO grade 3 or 4. Measured with immunoSEQ multiplex PCR; TCRdb has only the in-frame clones, and not every one. The table records 70,000 to 100,000 clones, roughly 80% of them present only once. This sequence originates from a man in his forties or fifties with glioma. Some clones in this sample may be carry-over from other donors' samples. This sequence joins TRBV10-3 and TRBJ2-3; 8 bases agree with TRBD2. This material consisted of PBMCs, taken from a glioma patient treated with radiotherapy, temozolomide or both. CDR3 residues: CAISPGGTSTDTQYF. The CDR3 coding sequence is TGTGCCATCAGTCCGGGGGGGACTAGCACAGATACGCAGTATTTT.